The clone carrying this T cell receptor (beta chain) turned up a few times. Its antigen is not identified. Trimming stripped 1 base from V and 6 bases from J, with 6 bases between. The germline V gene has CDR1 LGHNA and CDR2 YSLEER. This CDR3 region has 13 residues. The data originate from a study of T cells in Graves' hyperthyroidism and ophthalmopathy. Study-level results: Most thyroid clonotypes expanded above 0.001 appeared in blood too.

The CDR3 regions of TCR beta were amplified from RNA transcripts. The HTBI set primed first-round TCR CDR3 RT-PCR. MiXCR was run by TCRdb on the multiplex PCR reads, yielding one entry per CDR3 protein. The table shows under 350,000 distinct CDR3 sequences, with about 18% occurring only once. The specimen was blood. The sequence was collected from an older woman with Graves' ophthalmopathy. The chain has TRBV4-3 and TRBJ2-2; tentatively, D is TRBD2 (5 bases). The chain's CDR3 is CASSQVGAGELFF. CDR3 nucleotides: TGCGCCAGCAGCCAAGTCGGGGCCGGGGAGCTGTTTTTT.